This T cell receptor (beta chain) was sequenced during a study of graft-versus-host responses after intestinal transplantation (dated by TCRdb to the early 2020s). Describing the broader study: The transplants that recipients received were multivisceral, liver-intestinal, or isolated intestinal. Every recipient was given anti-thymocyte globulin induction, followed by about three years of maintenance tacrolimus and steroids. After intestinal transplantation, graft-versus-host and host-versus-graft alloreactive T cell clones were followed in the graft, circulation and bone marrow using bulk TCR-beta CDR3 sequencing. To identify alloreactive clones, pre-transplant mixed lymphocyte reaction products were sequenced and then compared with unstimulated pre-transplant donor and recipient T cells. The cohort enrolled around 23 intestinal transplant recipients including one retransplant, and 3 patients lacking pretransplant specimens were excluded. Donor T cell macrochimerism was defined as a peak of at least 4% donor T cells among recipient peripheral blood mononuclear cells. Samples from three later patients were sequenced in-house on an Illumina MiSeq with MiXCR processing rather than by the commercial service. The full study reports these points: GvH clones were detected in recipient bone marrow, and some of these GvH clones were observed earlier in ileal mucosa or blood, consistent with an intestinal mucosal origin. The relatively low number and heterogeneity of intestinal transplant patients limited the conclusions. Peak levels of circulating GvH clones were associated with declines in HvG clones early after transplant. In the allografts of patients with donor T cell macrochimerism, GvH to HvG T cell clonal ratios were high.

This clone came up once. The antigen it binds to is not known. Per-nucleotide qualities are absent, and no much larger clonotype sits a single base away. Libraries were prepared through the immunoSEQ multiplex PCR assay. For most patients, genomic DNA was isolated with the Qiagen DNeasy Blood and Tissue Kit and shipped frozen to Adaptive Biotechnologies for TCR sequencing. For most patients, genomic DNA was subjected to high-throughput TCR-beta CDR3 sequencing by Adaptive Biotechnologies. The study's own analysis went as follows. Adaptive's ImmunoSEQ software was the source of the TCR sequencing data for 15 to 20 patients, while a few other patients were processed with MiXCR and VDJtools. To correct CD4 versus CD8 sorting errors, any sequence found in both subsets at a frequency ratio below 5:1 was removed. CDR3 nucleotide sequences shared between donor and recipient were removed because the origin of such sequences could not be assigned. To be classed as alloreactive, a clone needed at least 2-fold expansion over unstimulated cells and a minimum CFSE-low frequency of 0.002% (template counts) or 0.001% (read counts). A clone was considered mappable if detected in the sequenced pre-transplant spleen, lymph node, or MLR CFSE-low populations of the donor or recipient. The cumulative frequency of alloreactive clones was calculated as a percentage of all sequences, weighted by copy number. This is the immuneACCESS table as TCRdb keeps it, with only in-frame sequences that have V and J called. A part of the clones is gone; compared with another copy, unresolved V genes explain less than half, and the rest is unexplained. The D gene and trimming were derived from the DNA, and the V and J assignments and clone size from that table. Across this sample there are fewer than 65,000 clones, with around 89% seen only once. The ten most abundant clones make up 0.62% of the sample.

The intended sense of this specimen's time point label: cells obtained before transplantation from donor or recipient. CD3+CD4+ and CD3+CD8+ populations were FACS-sorted from unstimulated pre-transplant donor and recipient cells taken from spleen or lymph nodes. V lost 0 bases and J lost 7 bases, and the count of bases not matched to a germline gene is 6. Based on the germline V gene (reference sequence), the CDR1 and CDR2 sequences are SGHNT and YYREEE. The cysteine opens and the phenylalanine closes a CDR3 of 16 amino acids. Only the CDR3 DNA is retained, 48 bases long and in frame from the first base.

The material was unstimulated CD4+ T cells sorted from spleen or lymph node cells, obtained before transplant. The chain joins TRBV5-4 to TRBJ2-3; 12 central bases correspond to TRBD2. The clonotype originates from a human donor who was the organ donor for an intestinal transplant. Read as DNA, the sequence is TGTGCCAGCAGCTTGGCCCCTAGCGGGAGGGGGTATACGCAGTATTTT. This translates into CASSLAPSGRGYTQYF.